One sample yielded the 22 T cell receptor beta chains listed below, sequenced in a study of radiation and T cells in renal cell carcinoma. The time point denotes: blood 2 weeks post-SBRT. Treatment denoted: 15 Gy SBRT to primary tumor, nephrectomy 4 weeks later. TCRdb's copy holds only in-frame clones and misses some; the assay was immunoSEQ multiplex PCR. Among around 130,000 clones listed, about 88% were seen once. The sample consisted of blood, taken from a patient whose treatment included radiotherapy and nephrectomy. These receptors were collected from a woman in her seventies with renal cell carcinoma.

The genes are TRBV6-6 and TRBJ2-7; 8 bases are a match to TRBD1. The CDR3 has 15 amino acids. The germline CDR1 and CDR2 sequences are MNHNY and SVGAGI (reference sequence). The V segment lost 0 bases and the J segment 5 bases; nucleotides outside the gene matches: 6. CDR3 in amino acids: CASSYSQGARNEQYF. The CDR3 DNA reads TGTGCCAGCAGTTACTCTCAGGGGGCAAGAAACGAGCAGTACTTC.

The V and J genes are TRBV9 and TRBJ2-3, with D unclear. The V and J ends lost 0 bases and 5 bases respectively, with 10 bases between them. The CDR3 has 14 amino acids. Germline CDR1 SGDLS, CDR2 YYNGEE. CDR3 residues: CASSVDGAIDTQYF. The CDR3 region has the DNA TGTGCCAGCAGCGTAGATGGAGCAATAGATACGCAGTATTTT.

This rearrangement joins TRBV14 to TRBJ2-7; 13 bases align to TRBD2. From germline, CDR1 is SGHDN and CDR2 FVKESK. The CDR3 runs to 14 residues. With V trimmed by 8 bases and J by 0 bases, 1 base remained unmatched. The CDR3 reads CASRTSGSSYEQYF. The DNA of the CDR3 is TGTGCCAGCCGGACTAGCGGGAGCTCCTACGAGCAGTACTTC.

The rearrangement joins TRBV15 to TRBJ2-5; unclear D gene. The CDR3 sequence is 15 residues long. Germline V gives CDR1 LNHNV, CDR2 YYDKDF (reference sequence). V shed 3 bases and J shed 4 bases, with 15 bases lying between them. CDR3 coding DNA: TGTGCCACCAGCAGTTTGGTGAAGGGTTCAGAGACCCAGTACTTC. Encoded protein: CATSSLVKGSETQYF.

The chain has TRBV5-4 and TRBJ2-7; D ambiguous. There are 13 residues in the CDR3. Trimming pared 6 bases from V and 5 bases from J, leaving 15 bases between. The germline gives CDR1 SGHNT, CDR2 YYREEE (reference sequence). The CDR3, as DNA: TGTGCCAGCACCCGAGGTCAATCCAACGAGCAGTACTTC. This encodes CASTRGQSNEQYF.

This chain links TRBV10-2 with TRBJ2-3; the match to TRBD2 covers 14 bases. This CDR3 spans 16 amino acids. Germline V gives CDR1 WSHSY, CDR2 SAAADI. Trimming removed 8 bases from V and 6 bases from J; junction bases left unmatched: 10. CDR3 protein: CASRPSGTSGGDTQYF. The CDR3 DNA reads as TGCGCCAGCCGCCCAAGCGGGACTAGCGGGGGTGATACGCAGTATTTT.

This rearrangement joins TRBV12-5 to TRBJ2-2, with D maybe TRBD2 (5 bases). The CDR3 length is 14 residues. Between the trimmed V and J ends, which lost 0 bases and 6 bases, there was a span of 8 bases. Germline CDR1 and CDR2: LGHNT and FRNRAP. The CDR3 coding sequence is TGTGCTAGTGGTTTGGTAGGACTGGCCGGGGAGCTGTTTTTT. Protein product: CASGLVGLAGELFF.

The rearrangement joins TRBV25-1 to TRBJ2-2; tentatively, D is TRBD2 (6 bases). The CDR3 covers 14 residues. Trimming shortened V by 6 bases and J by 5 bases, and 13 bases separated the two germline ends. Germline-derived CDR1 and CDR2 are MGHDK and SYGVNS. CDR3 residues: CASSPIGGTGELFF. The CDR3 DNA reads TGTGCCAGCAGCCCGATCGGGGGAACCGGGGAGCTGTTTTTT.

CDR3 DNA: TGCGCCAGCAGCGGACCGGGACTAGCGGGGGTAGGCTACGAGCAGTACTTC. Translating it yields CASSGPGLAGVGYEQYF. The chain is built from TRBV5-1 and TRBJ2-7; 14 bases are shared with TRBD2. This CDR3 comprises 17 residues. CDR1 SGHRS and CDR2 YFSETQ come from the germline V gene. V shed 4 bases and J 3 bases; nucleotides not matched to a gene: 9. Combining the CDR3 with reference TRBV5-1 and TRBJ2-7 gives the whole variable domain KAGVTQTPRYLIKTRGQQVTLSCSPISGHRSVSWYQQTPGQGLQFLFEYFSETQRNKGNFPGRFSGRQFSNSRSEMNVSTLELGDSALYLCASSGPGLAGVGYEQYFGPGTRLTVT.

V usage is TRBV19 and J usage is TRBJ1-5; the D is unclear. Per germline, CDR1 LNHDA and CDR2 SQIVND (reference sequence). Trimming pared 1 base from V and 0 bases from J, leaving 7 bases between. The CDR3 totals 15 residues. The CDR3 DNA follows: TGTGCCAGTAGTATAGCAGGCCTTAGCAATCAGCCCCAGCATTTT. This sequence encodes CASSIAGLSNQPQHF.

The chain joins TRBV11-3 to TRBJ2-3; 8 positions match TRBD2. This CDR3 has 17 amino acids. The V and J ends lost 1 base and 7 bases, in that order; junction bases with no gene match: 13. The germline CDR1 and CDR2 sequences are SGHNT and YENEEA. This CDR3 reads CASSLALAGNFGNTQYF. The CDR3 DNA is TGTGCCAGCAGCTTAGCTTTAGCGGGGAATTTCGGTAATACGCAGTATTTT.

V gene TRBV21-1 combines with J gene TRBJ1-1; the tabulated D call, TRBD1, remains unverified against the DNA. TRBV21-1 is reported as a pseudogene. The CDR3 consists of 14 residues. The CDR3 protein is CASSKVRGSPEAFF. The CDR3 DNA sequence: TGTGCCAGCAGCAAGGTTAGGGGAAGCCCTGAAGCTTTCTTT.

CDR3 nucleotides: TGTGCCAGCAGTCCACCCTTCCGTACCGTAGATACGCAGTATTTT. As protein: CASSPPFRTVDTQYF. The chain couples TRBV28 to TRBJ2-3; no firm D call. Germline V CDR1 and CDR2: MDHEN, SYDVKM. This CDR3 contains 15 residues. The V end was cut by 5 bases, the J end by 5 bases, with 17 bases between.

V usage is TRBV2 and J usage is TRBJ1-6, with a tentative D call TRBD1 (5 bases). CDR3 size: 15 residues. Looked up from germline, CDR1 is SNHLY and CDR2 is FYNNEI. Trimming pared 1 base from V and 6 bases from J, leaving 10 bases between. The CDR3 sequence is CASSEEGQGNSPLHF. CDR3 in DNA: TGTGCCAGCAGTGAAGAAGGGCAGGGTAATTCACCCCTCCACTTT.

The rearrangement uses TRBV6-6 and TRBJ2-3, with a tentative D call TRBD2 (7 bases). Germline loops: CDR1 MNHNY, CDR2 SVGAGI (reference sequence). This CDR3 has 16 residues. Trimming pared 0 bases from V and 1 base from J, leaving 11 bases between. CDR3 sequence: CASSYSGGPGTDTQYF. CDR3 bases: TGTGCCAGCAGTTACTCGGGGGGGCCGGGCACAGATACGCAGTATTTT.

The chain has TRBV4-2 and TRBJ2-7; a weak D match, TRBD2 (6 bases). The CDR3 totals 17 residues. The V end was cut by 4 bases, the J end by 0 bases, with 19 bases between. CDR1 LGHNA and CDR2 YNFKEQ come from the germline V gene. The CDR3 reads CASSRGDGQGRSYEQYF. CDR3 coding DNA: TGTGCCAGCAGCCGCGGGGATGGCCAGGGACGCTCCTACGAGCAGTACTTC.

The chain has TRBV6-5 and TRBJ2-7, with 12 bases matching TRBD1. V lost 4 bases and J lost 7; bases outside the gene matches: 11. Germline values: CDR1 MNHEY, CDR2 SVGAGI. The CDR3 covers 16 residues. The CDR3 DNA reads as TGTGCCAGCAGTTCGAGCCGGGACAGGGGGCTGCGAGAGCAGTACTTC. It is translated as CASSSSRDRGLREQYF.

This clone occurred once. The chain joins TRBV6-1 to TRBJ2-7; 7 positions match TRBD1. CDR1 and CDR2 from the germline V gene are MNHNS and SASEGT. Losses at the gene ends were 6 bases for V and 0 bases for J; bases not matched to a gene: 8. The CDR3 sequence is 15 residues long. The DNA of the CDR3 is TGTGCCAGCAGGGGGGCAGGGGGAAGCTCCTACGAGCAGTACTTC. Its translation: CASRGAGGSSYEQYF.

The CDR3 region is CASSYPGSSSGNTIYF. The DNA for the CDR3 is TGTGCCAGCAGCTACCCGGGCTCCTCCTCTGGAAACACCATATATTTT. The chain joins TRBV11-3 to TRBJ1-3; D ambiguous. V lost 4 bases and J 0 bases, leaving 13 bases between the germline ends. Germline CDR1 is SGHNT and CDR2 is YENEEA. The CDR3 totals 16 residues.

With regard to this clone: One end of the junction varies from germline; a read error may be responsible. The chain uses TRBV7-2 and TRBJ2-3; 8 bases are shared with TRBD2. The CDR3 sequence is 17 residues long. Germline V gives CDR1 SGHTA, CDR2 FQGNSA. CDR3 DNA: TGTGCCAGCAGCTTAGAAAACGGGGGGGCCAGCAAAGATACGCAGTATTTT. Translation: CASSLENGGASKDTQYF. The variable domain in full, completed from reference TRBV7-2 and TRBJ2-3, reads GAGVSQSPSNKVTEKGKDVELRCDPISGHTALYWYRQSLGQGLEFLIYFQGNSAPDKSGLPSDRFSAERTGGSVSTLTIQRTQQEDSAVYLCASSLENGGASKDTQYFGPGTRLTVL.

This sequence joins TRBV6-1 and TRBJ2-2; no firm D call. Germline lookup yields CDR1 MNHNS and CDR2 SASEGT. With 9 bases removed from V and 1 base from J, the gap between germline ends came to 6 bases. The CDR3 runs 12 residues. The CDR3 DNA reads TGTGCCAGTGAAATGAACACCGGGGAGCTGTTTTTT. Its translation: CASEMNTGELFF.

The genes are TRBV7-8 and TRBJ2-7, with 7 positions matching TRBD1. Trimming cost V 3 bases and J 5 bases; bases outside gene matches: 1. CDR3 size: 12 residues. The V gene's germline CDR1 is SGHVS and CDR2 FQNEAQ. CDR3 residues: CASSFDRDEQYF. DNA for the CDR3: TGTGCCAGCAGCTTCGACAGGGACGAGCAGTACTTC.